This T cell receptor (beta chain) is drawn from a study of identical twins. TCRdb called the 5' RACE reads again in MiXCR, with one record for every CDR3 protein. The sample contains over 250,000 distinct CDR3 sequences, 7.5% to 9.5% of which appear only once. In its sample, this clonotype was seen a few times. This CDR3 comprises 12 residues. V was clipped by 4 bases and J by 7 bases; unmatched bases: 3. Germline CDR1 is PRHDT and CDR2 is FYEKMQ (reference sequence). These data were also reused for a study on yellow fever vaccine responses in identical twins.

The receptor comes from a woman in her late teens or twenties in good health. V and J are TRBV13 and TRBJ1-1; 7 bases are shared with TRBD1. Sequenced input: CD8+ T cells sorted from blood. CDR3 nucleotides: TGTGCCAGCAGCTCCGGACAGGTTGAAGCTTTCTTT. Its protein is CASSSGQVEAFF. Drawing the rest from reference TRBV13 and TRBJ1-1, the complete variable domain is AAGVIQSPRHLIKEKRETATLKCYPIPRHDTVYWYQQGPGQDPQFLISFYEKMQSDKGSIPDRFSAQQFSDYHSELNMSSLELGDSALYFCASSSGQVEAFFGQGTRLTVV.